Below, 10 T cell receptor beta chains from the same sample are listed, as sequenced in a study. TCRdb processed the 5' RACE reads anew with MiXCR; each CDR3 protein has one entry. This table holds around 44,000 distinct CDR3 sequences, 30% found once. The sample was tumor-infiltrating memory CD4+ T cells sorted from the breast tumor. Subset meaning: memory CD4+ T cells, CD4+CD45RO+CD25-. The receptors originated from a female donor with breast cancer.

This clonotype has at least ten counts. A read error may produce the germline difference seen at one junction end. V gene TRBV5-1 combines with J gene TRBJ1-1, with D possibly matching TRBD1 (6 bases). Germline lookup yields CDR1 SGHRS and CDR2 YFSETQ. There are 14 residues in the CDR3. The CDR3 here is CASSSDQTGSSRLF. CDR3 coding DNA: TGCGCCAGCAGCTCGGACCAGACAGGAAGCTCCCGTCTTTTT.

This clonotype was seen only a few times. J is TRBJ2-1 and V is TRBV5-1, with 11 bases identical to TRBD2. V lost 1 base and J lost 6; bases outside the gene matches: 9. Germline CDR1 SGHRS, CDR2 YFSETQ. The CDR3 covers 17 residues. The CDR3 spells CASSLLLAGGPGNEQFF. Here the CDR3 DNA reads TGCGCCAGCAGCTTGCTTTTAGCGGGAGGGCCGGGCAATGAGCAGTTCTTC.

This clonotype was seen more than once but under ten times. This CDR3 is CASSLIGGENIQYF. The CDR3 DNA sequence: TGTGCCAGCAGTTTAATAGGGGGCGAGAACATTCAGTACTTC. The J gene is TRBJ2-4, the V gene TRBV27; TRBD1 matches at 7 bases. V lost 2 bases and J lost 7; bases outside the gene matches: 5. Per the germline V gene, CDR1 is MNHEY and CDR2 is SMNVEV (reference sequence). This CDR3 comprises 14 residues.

The V gene is TRBV28, the J gene TRBJ2-3, with D perhaps matching TRBD1 or TRBD2 (5 bases each). Germline-derived CDR1 and CDR2 are MDHEN and SYDVKM. The CDR3 extends over 12 amino acids. V was pared by 4 bases and J by 8 bases, with 10 bases between. CDR3 DNA: TGTGCCAGCAGTTCCGGGGCAGGTACGCAGTATTTT. It yields the protein CASSSGAGTQYF.

This clonotype was seen many times. This chain joins TRBV6-1 and TRBJ1-6; a weak D match, TRBD1 (5 bases). The CDR3 spans 11 residues. The germline V gene has CDR1 MNHNS and CDR2 SASEGT. Trimming removed 8 bases at V and 7 bases at J, with 6 bases between. The CDR3 region has the DNA TGTGCCAGCGCAGGGAATTCACCCCTCCACTTT. Protein product: CASAGNSPLHF.

The chain uses TRBV20-1 and TRBJ2-5; weak D call: TRBD2 (5 bases). The germline V gene encodes CDR1 DFQATT and CDR2 SNEGSKA (reference sequence). V was shortened by 0 bases and J by 2 bases, with 7 bases between the two germline ends. CDR3 length equals 13 residues. The chain's CDR3 is CSARETIQETQYF. The CDR3 DNA is TGCAGTGCTAGAGAGACTATTCAAGAGACCCAGTACTTC.

The chain couples TRBV5-1 to TRBJ2-3; 12 bases map to TRBD2. Looked up from germline, CDR1 is SGHRS and CDR2 is YFSETQ. This CDR3 comprises 14 residues. Trimming took 6 bases from V and 3 from J; bases not matched to a gene: 2. CDR3 region: CASTSGGATDTQYF. In DNA, the CDR3 is TGCGCCAGCACTAGCGGGGGGGCTACAGATACGCAGTATTTT.

In this sample, this clonotype turned up a few times. The V gene is TRBV27, the J gene TRBJ2-1; 11 bases align to TRBD2. The CDR3 is made up of 14 amino acids. The junction had 1 base not matched to a gene; V was cut back by 2 bases and J by 7 bases. Per germline, CDR1 MNHEY and CDR2 SMNVEV (reference sequence). The CDR3 DNA follows: TGTGCCAGCAGTTTAGCTAGCGGGAGGAATGAGCAGTTCTTC. Translated: CASSLASGRNEQFF.

The chain recombines TRBV6-6 with TRBJ2-3; TRBD1 matches 11 bases. Germline-derived CDR1 and CDR2 are MNHNY and SVGAGI (reference sequence). This CDR3 comprises 18 residues. The V segment lost 6 bases and the J segment 6 bases; nucleotides outside the gene matches: 17. The DNA of the CDR3 is TGTGCCAGCAGGGGACAGGGGGGATCCGCGGGAAAAGCTGATACGCAGTATTTT. Protein sequence: CASRGQGGSAGKADTQYF.

This clonotype was picked up many times. The chain links TRBV20-1 to TRBJ1-5; 9 bases fit TRBD1. CDR1 and CDR2 from the germline V gene are DFQATT and SNEGSKA (reference sequence). The V gene end was trimmed by 5 bases and the J gene end by 4 bases; junction bases not matched to a gene: 6. The CDR3 consists of 14 residues. The chain's CDR3 is CSAGRDRDNQPQHF. In DNA form, the CDR3 reads TGCAGTGCTGGGCGGGACAGGGATAATCAGCCCCAGCATTTT.